These 2 T cell receptor beta chains came from one sample sequenced in a study of blood T cell repertoires in COVID-19. Generated by immunoSEQ multiplex PCR, the TCRdb table keeps only in-frame clones and is missing some. The sample includes about 70,000 clones, 65% to 85% of them seen just once. Sequences were obtained from peripheral blood. Source of these receptors: an older woman with acute or convalescent COVID-19.

This clone appeared once. The chain employs TRBV9 and TRBJ1-4; 9 nucleotides agree with TRBD1. The CDR3 covers 14 residues. The germline V gene encodes CDR1 SGDLS and CDR2 YYNGEE. V shed 4 bases, J shed 8 bases, and the junction held 6 bases outside the gene matches. This chain's CDR3 is CASSPGTGNEKLFF. CDR3 DNA: TGTGCCAGCAGCCCTGGGACAGGGAACGAAAAACTGTTTTTT.

The chain carries TRBV5-4 and TRBJ2-7; the match to TRBD2 covers 9 bases. Germline CDR1 and CDR2: SGHNT and YYREEE (reference sequence). The CDR3 contains 15 residues. The J segment lost 4 bases and the V segment lost 1 base, leaving 6 bases of the junction unmatched. The CDR3 is CASSLTLAGRYEQYF. The CDR3 DNA reads as TGTGCCAGCAGCTTGACCCTAGCGGGAAGGTACGAGCAGTACTTC.